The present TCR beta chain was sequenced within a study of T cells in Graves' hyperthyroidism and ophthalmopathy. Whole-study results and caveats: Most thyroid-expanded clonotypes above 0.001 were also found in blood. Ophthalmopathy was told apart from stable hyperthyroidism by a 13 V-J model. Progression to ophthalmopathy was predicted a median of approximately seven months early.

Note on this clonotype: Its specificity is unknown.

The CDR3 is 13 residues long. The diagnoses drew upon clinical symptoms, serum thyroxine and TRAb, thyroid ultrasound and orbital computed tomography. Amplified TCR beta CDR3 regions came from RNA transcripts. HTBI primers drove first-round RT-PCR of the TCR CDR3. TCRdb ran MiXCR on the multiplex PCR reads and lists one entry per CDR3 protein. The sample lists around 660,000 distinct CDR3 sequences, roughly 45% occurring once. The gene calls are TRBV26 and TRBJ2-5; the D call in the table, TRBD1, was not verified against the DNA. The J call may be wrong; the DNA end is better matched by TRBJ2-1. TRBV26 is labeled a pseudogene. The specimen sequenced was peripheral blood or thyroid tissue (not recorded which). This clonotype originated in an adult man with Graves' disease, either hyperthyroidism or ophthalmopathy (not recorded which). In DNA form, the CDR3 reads TGTGCCAGCAGTTTTGGGGCAGGGGATGAGCAGTTCTTC. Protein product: CASSFGAGDEQFF.